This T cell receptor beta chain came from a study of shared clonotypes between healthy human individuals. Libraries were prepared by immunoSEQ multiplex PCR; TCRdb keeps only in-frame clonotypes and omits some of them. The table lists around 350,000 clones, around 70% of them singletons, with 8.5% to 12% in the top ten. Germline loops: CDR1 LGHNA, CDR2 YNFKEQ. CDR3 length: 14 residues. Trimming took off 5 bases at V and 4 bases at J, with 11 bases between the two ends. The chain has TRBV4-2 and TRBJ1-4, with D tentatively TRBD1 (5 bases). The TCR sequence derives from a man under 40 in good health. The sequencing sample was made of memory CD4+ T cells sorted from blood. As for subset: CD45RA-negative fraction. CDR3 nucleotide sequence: TGTGCCAGCAGCTCAAGGGGCCTTAATGAAAAACTGTTTTTT. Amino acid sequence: CASSSRGLNEKLFF.